The 11 T cell receptor beta chains presented below share a single source sample, sequenced in a study of OX40 agonist ivuxolimab in advanced cancers. Library creation used the immunoSEQ multiplex PCR assay. The clones in this table, taken by TCRdb from immuneACCESS, are in-frame only. Not every clone is retained; where verified, under half of the shortfall comes from an unresolved V gene, and the cause of the rest is unknown. The sample data list approximately 58,000 clones, and 80% to 90% of these were observed just once. Of the sample, about 2.9% is held by the ten largest clones. The source material was CD4+ or CD8+ T cells sorted from blood, sampled in a trial of the OX40 agonist ivuxolimab. The receptor set was obtained from an adult with an advanced solid tumor such as melanoma, head and neck, liver or kidney cancer.

CDR3 sequence: CASSSPRAEPGYGYTF. Here the CDR3 DNA reads TGTGCCAGCAGCTCCCCTCGGGCAGAACCCGGCTATGGCTACACCTTC. This chain links TRBV7-2 with TRBJ1-2, with D uncertain. Germline lookup yields CDR1 SGHTA and CDR2 FQGNSA. The V end lost 4 bases, the J end lost 4 bases, and 19 bases lay between the germline ends. This CDR3 region has 16 residues.

This chain links TRBV30 with TRBJ2-5; D remains unclear. This CDR3 has 13 amino acids. The V gene's germline CDR1 is GTSNPN and CDR2 SVGIG (reference sequence). V gave up 6 bases and J gave up 2 bases, with 13 bases separating them. The CDR3 DNA reads TGTGCCTGTCGCCTGGGCTGGCAAGAGACCCAGTACTTC. Its protein product is CACRLGWQETQYF.

The chain recombines TRBV5-4 with TRBJ2-7; 9 bases are a match to TRBD2. Germline trimming cut 4 bases from V and 4 bases from J; bases unmatched to any gene: 9. Germline V CDR1 and CDR2: SGHNT, YYREEE (reference sequence). The CDR3 spans 15 residues. The CDR3 sequence is CASSQELAGLYEQYF. Here the CDR3 DNA reads TGTGCCAGCAGCCAAGAGCTAGCGGGACTATACGAGCAGTACTTC.

The gene calls are TRBV18 and TRBJ1-5; D possibly corresponds to TRBD1 (6 bases). Trimming removed 4 bases at V and 5 bases at J, with 18 bases between. Germline V gene sequence: CDR1 KGHSH, CDR2 LQKENI. The CDR3 runs to 16 residues. The CDR3 sequence: CASSRSTGKVYQPQHF. CDR3 DNA: TGTGCCAGCTCACGGTCAACAGGGAAGGTGTATCAGCCCCAGCATTTT.

The V call is TRBV27, the J call TRBJ2-1, with a possible D match to TRBD2 (6 bases). Germline V gives CDR1 MNHEY, CDR2 SMNVEV (reference sequence). CDR3 length equals 13 residues. V was cut by 2 bases and J by 9 bases, with 11 bases left in between. CDR3 sequence reads: CASSLPAGGEQFF. DNA of the CDR3: TGTGCCAGCAGTTTACCGGCCGGGGGTGAGCAGTTCTTC.

The chain uses TRBV5-5 and TRBJ2-7; D unclear. Germline V gene sequence: CDR1 SGHKS, CDR2 YYEKEE (reference sequence). The CDR3 covers 13 residues. Trimming removed 3 bases at V and 1 base at J, with 8 bases between. In nucleotides, the CDR3 is TGTGCCAGCAGCTCTTCGAGATCCTACGAGCAGTACTTC. Protein product: CASSSSRSYEQYF.

J is TRBJ2-6 and V is TRBV13; 8 bases are a match to TRBD1. CDR1 is PRHDT, CDR2 FYEKMQ, per germline (reference sequence). The CDR3 contains 19 residues. V shed 3 bases and J 1 base; nucleotides not matched to a gene: 11. CDR3 DNA sequence: TGTGCCAGCAGCTTTCAATCGACAGGGGAGGTATCTGGGGCCAACGTCCTGACTTTC. Its translation: CASSFQSTGEVSGANVLTF.

The gene calls are TRBV5-5 and TRBJ1-5; no firm D call. Germline V gene lookup returns CDR1 SGHKS and CDR2 YYEKEE (reference sequence). Deletions cut 0 bases from V and 5 bases from J, with 3 bases between. The CDR3 is 12 amino acids. The CDR3 bases are TGTGCCAGCAGCTTGGGGGATCAGCCCCAGCATTTT. Protein product: CASSLGDQPQHF. Together with reference TRBV5-5 and TRBJ1-5, the CDR3 gives the full variable domain: DAGVTQSPTHLIKTRGQQVTLRCSPISGHKSVSWYQQVLGQGPQFIFQYYEKEERGRGNFPDRFSARQFPNYSSELNVNALLLGDSALYLCASSLGDQPQHFGDGTRLSIL.

The V gene is TRBV5-1, the J gene TRBJ2-3; D might be TRBD1 (5 bases). Between the trimmed V and J ends, which lost 6 bases and 1 base, there was a span of 15 bases. The CDR3 covers 15 residues. Germline-derived CDR1 and CDR2 are SGHRS and YFSETQ. The DNA of the CDR3 is TGCGCCAGCAACATAGGGGCGCAGGGCACAGATACGCAGTATTTT. This encodes CASNIGAQGTDTQYF.

The genes are TRBV2 and TRBJ2-7, with D possibly TRBD2 on 6 matching bases. Trimming cost V 10 bases and J 1 base, with 11 bases left between them. In germline, CDR1 is SNHLY, CDR2 FYNNEI. The CDR3 length is 12 residues. The CDR3 region is CATGLISYEQYF. In DNA, the CDR3 is TGTGCCACCGGACTAATTTCCTACGAGCAGTACTTC.

The J gene is TRBJ2-5, the V gene TRBV2, with D hard to call. V dropped 6 bases and J dropped 6 bases, with 8 bases sitting between them. The CDR3 totals 11 residues. Germline V gives CDR1 SNHLY, CDR2 FYNNEI. Here the CDR3 DNA reads TGTGCCAGCAGGGCCCTTAAGACCCAGTACTTC. As protein: CASRALKTQYF.